Presented here are 29 T cell receptor beta chains from one specimen sequenced in a study of cytomegalovirus exposure and HLA in healthy donors. Data came from immunoSEQ multiplex PCR; TCRdb stores just in-frame clones and leaves some out. The table has about 360,000 clones, around 86% seen once; the top ten hold roughly 0.75%. Sequences were obtained from PBMCs. The origin of the receptors is a woman younger than 30 in good health and CMV-seronegative.

V gene TRBV27 combines with J gene TRBJ1-5, with D possibly matching TRBD1 (6 bases). Trimming removed 6 bases at V and 7 bases at J, with 19 bases between. The germline V gene encodes CDR1 MNHEY and CDR2 SMNVEV (reference sequence). The CDR3 spans 15 residues. CDR3 in DNA: TGTGCCAGCAGACCAACCGCAGGGGAGAGACAGCCCCAGCATTTT. Translating gives CASRPTAGERQPQHF.

The V and J genes are TRBV7-2 and TRBJ2-3; D is possibly TRBD1 (6 bases). Trimming took off 2 bases at V and 0 bases at J, with 12 bases between the two ends. This CDR3 has 16 residues. Germline CDR1 and CDR2: SGHTA and FQGNSA. The DNA for the CDR3 is TGTGCCAGCAGCTTAAAGACAGGTCTTAGCACAGATACGCAGTATTTT. The encoded protein is CASSLKTGLSTDTQYF.

The chain is built from TRBV7-9 and TRBJ2-1; 13 nucleotides match TRBD2. Germline V lookup: CDR1 SEHNR, CDR2 FQNEAQ (reference sequence). Unmatched junction bases numbered 2, after V lost 1 base and J lost 8 bases. The CDR3 totals 15 residues. The DNA of the CDR3 is TGTGCCAGCAGCTTAGTACTAGCGGGAGGGGATGAGCAGTTCTTC. Protein product: CASSLVLAGGDEQFF.

This clone was detected once. The chain has TRBV5-1 and TRBJ2-1, with 11 bases lining up with TRBD2. V lost 4 bases and J lost 1; bases outside the gene matches: 4. This CDR3 spans 16 amino acids. Germline V gene lookup returns CDR1 SGHRS and CDR2 YFSETQ. The CDR3 spells CASSPLAGGSYNEQFF. The CDR3 nucleotides are TGCGCCAGCAGCCCTCTAGCGGGAGGATCCTACAATGAGCAGTTCTTC.

V is TRBV10-3 and J is TRBJ2-1; a possible D gene is TRBD2 (6 bases). Germline V gene lookup returns CDR1 ENHRY and CDR2 SYGVKD. CDR3 size: 17 residues. V was shortened by 2 bases and J by 2 bases, with 16 bases between the two germline ends. The CDR3 nucleotides read TGTGCCATCAGTGAGGCTTCTTTGGGGGAGGCCTACAATGAGCAGTTCTTC. It is translated as CAISEASLGEAYNEQFF.

This chain links TRBV7-8 with TRBJ1-2, with D unresolved. Trimming cost V 5 bases and J 7 bases, with 14 bases left between them. The CDR3 runs to 13 residues. CDR1 is SGHVS and CDR2 is FQNEAQ in the germline V gene. The CDR3 sequence: CASSPAGLGGYTF. CDR3 nucleotides: TGTGCCAGCAGCCCCGCGGGATTGGGTGGCTACACCTTC.

V gene TRBV5-1 combines with J gene TRBJ1-5, with a weak D call TRBD1 (5 bases). In germline, CDR1 is SGHRS, CDR2 YFSETQ. Trimming took 5 bases from V and 6 from J, leaving 15 bases between them. CDR3 length: 14 amino acids. DNA for the CDR3: TGCGCCAGCAGTCCGGACATGGGAGGTCAGCCCCAGCATTTT. The encoded protein is CASSPDMGGQPQHF.

This clone appeared once. V usage is TRBV27 and J usage is TRBJ2-3; D not resolved. Trimming left V 8 bases short and J 1 base short, with 10 bases between. From germline, CDR1 is MNHEY and CDR2 SMNVEV (reference sequence). The CDR3 has 13 residues. CDR3 DNA sequence: TGTGCCAGCCGATCCACTCGCACAGATACGCAGTATTTT. Encoded protein: CASRSTRTDTQYF.

The chain's CDR3 is CASRTGTVDGYTF. CDR3 in DNA: TGTGCCAGCCGTACGGGGACAGTTGATGGCTACACCTTC. The chain recombines TRBV28 with TRBJ1-2, with TRBD1 matching 7 bases. This CDR3 contains 13 residues. V lost 8 bases to trimming and J lost 6 bases; unmatched junction nucleotides: 9. CDR1 and CDR2 (germline): MDHEN, SYDVKM.

This sequence joins TRBV12-5 and TRBJ2-7; 11 nucleotides agree with TRBD2. The germline gives CDR1 LGHNT, CDR2 FRNRAP. CDR3 length: 14 residues. After removal of 7 bases from V and 7 bases from J, the junction contained 9 bases not matched to a gene. CDR3 DNA: TGTGCTAGTGTCCTACTAGCGGGAGAACAAGAGCAGTACTTC. Residues: CASVLLAGEQEQYF. Looking up the rest from reference TRBV12-5 and TRBJ2-7 gives the full variable domain: DARVTQTPRHKVTEMGQEVTMRCQPILGHNTVFWYRQTMMQGLELLAYFRNRAPLDDSGMPKDRFSAEMPDATLATLKIQPSEPRDSAVYFCASVLLAGEQEQYFGPGTRLTVT.

Only a few counts were recorded for this clone. The rearrangement uses TRBV6-4 and TRBJ2-3; 9 bases are a match to TRBD2. After removal of 6 bases from V and 3 bases from J, the junction contained 4 bases not matched to a gene. The germline gives CDR1 MRHNA, CDR2 SNTAGT. The CDR3 extends over 14 amino acids. The CDR3 is CASSETSGTDTQYF. CDR3 nucleotide sequence: TGTGCCAGCAGCGAGACTAGCGGTACAGATACGCAGTATTTT.

The rearrangement uses TRBV6-6 and TRBJ2-3, with TRBD2 identical over 9 bases. This CDR3 is 15 amino acids long. Trimming cost V 5 bases and J 2 bases; bases outside gene matches: 5. The germline V gene has CDR1 MNHNY and CDR2 SVGAGI (reference sequence). The CDR3 protein is CASSKLAGNTDTQYF. In DNA form, the CDR3 reads TGTGCCAGCAGTAAGCTAGCGGGGAACACAGATACGCAGTATTTT.

The V gene is TRBV18, the J gene TRBJ2-2; 11 nucleotides line up with TRBD2. V dropped 3 bases and J dropped 2; count of bases not matched to a gene: 5. The CDR3 sequence is 17 residues long. CDR1 is KGHSH, CDR2 LQKENI, per germline. The CDR3 loop reads CASSPVAGGSNTGELFF. CDR3 nucleotide sequence: TGTGCCAGCTCACCCGTAGCGGGAGGGAGCAACACCGGGGAGCTGTTTTTT. Full variable domain (rest looked up from reference TRBV18 and TRBJ2-2): NAGVMQNPRHLVRRRGQEARLRCSPMKGHSHVYWYRQLPEEGLKFMVYLQKENIIDESGMPKERFSAEFPKEGPSILRIQQVVRGDSAAYFCASSPVAGGSNTGELFFGEGSRLTVL.

This chain connects TRBV5-6 to TRBJ1-1; D remains unclear. The CDR3 consists of 14 residues. Looked up from germline, CDR1 is SGHDT and CDR2 is YYEEEE. The ends were cut back, 1 base at V and 1 base at J, with 8 bases in the middle. The CDR3 nucleotides are TGTGCCAGCAGCTTGAGTACTGCGAACACTGAAGCTTTCTTT. Its protein is CASSLSTANTEAFF.

The rearrangement links TRBV6-5 to TRBJ2-3; tentatively, D is TRBD2 (7 bases). Trimming left V 5 bases short and J 5 bases short, with 11 bases between. CDR1 is MNHEY and CDR2 is SVGAGI in the germline V gene. The CDR3 consists of 13 residues. CDR3 amino acids: CASSRGAGDTQYF. The CDR3 coding sequence is TGTGCCAGCAGTCGGGGGGCTGGAGATACGCAGTATTTT.

The chain joins TRBV10-3 to TRBJ2-7, with 8 bases lining up with TRBD1. The CDR3 consists of 13 residues. Trimming at V came to 8 bases and at J to 5 bases, leaving 8 bases not matched to a gene. Germline V gene lookup returns CDR1 ENHRY and CDR2 SYGVKD. In DNA form, the CDR3 reads TGTGCCATCCGCCCGGGACAGGAGGACGAGCAGTACTTC. Translated, it gives CAIRPGQEDEQYF.

This clone came up once. The chain has TRBV20-1 and TRBJ2-1, with D uncertain. This CDR3 has 11 amino acids. The germline gives CDR1 DFQATT, CDR2 SNEGSKA (reference sequence). V was trimmed by 3 bases and J by 9 bases, leaving 9 bases between them. The chain's CDR3 is CSASFGTEQFF. The CDR3 region has the DNA TGCAGTGCTAGTTTCGGTACTGAGCAGTTCTTC.

The V and J genes are TRBV29-1 and TRBJ2-3; 7 bases map to TRBD1. Germline V gene lookup returns CDR1 SQVTM and CDR2 ANQGSEA. The CDR3 has 15 residues. With V trimmed by 0 bases and J by 2 bases, 5 bases remained unmatched. CDR3 amino acids: CSVEDRGSSTDTQYF. The CDR3 DNA reads as TGCAGCGTTGAAGACAGGGGGTCCTCCACAGATACGCAGTATTTT.

The chain joins TRBV6-6 to TRBJ1-5; possibly TRBD1 for D (6 bases). With 5 bases removed from V and 5 bases from J, the gap between germline ends came to 16 bases. The CDR3 has 15 residues. Germline V CDR1 and CDR2: MNHNY, SVGAGI (reference sequence). The CDR3 DNA follows: TGTGCCAGCAGTAGGGGGGGGCAGGGAGATCAGCCCCAGCATTTT. It translates to CASSRGGQGDQPQHF.

This chain uses TRBV6-6 with TRBJ2-3; a weak D match, TRBD1 (6 bases). CDR3 length: 15 amino acids. In germline, CDR1 is MNHNY, CDR2 SVGAGI (reference sequence). The V end was cut by 0 bases, the J end by 0 bases, with 7 bases between. CDR3 sequence reads: CASSYSTGSTDTQYF. CDR3 coding DNA: TGTGCCAGCAGTTACTCGACAGGTAGCACAGATACGCAGTATTTT.

The chain carries TRBV7-8 and TRBJ2-2; TRBD2 matches at 9 bases. Germline values: CDR1 SGHVS, CDR2 FQNEAQ. Losses at the gene ends were 5 bases for V and 8 bases for J; bases not matched to a gene: 12. The CDR3 spans 16 residues. In DNA, the CDR3 is TGTGCCAGCAGCCCAACAAGCGGGAGGACCGGGGGGGAGCTGTTTTTT. Translation: CASSPTSGRTGGELFF.

V usage is TRBV2 and J usage is TRBJ2-1; 10 nucleotides agree with TRBD2. CDR1 and CDR2 (germline): SNHLY, FYNNEI. After removal of 4 bases from V and 8 bases from J, the junction contained 5 bases not matched to a gene. CDR3 size: 14 residues. CDR3 loop: CASSASGSLDEQFF. The CDR3, as DNA: TGTGCCAGCAGTGCTAGCGGGAGTTTGGATGAGCAGTTCTTC.

The chain couples TRBV2 to TRBJ2-6, with TRBD2 matching 8 bases. Trimming removed 8 bases from V and 4 bases from J; junction bases left unmatched: 16. Germline CDR1 reads SNHLY; CDR2 reads FYNNEI. The length of the CDR3 is 18 residues. The CDR3 is CASFRSSSGGAGANVLTF. As DNA, the CDR3 is TGTGCCAGCTTCAGGTCCTCCTCCGGGGGGGCAGGGGCCAACGTCCTGACTTTC.

This rearrangement joins TRBV9 to TRBJ2-2, with 13 bases fitting TRBD2. The germline V gene encodes CDR1 SGDLS and CDR2 YYNGEE. The trim removed 3 bases at V and 6 bases at J, leaving 2 bases unmatched. The CDR3 covers 15 residues. The CDR3 DNA is TGTGCCAGCAGCGAGACTAGCGGGAGGCCCGGGGAGCTGTTTTTT. Amino acid sequence: CASSETSGRPGELFF.

This chain uses TRBV9 with TRBJ1-1; D not resolved. CDR1 is SGDLS and CDR2 is YYNGEE in the germline V gene. Trimming removed 0 bases at V and 3 bases at J, with 6 bases between. The CDR3 totals 13 residues. The CDR3 DNA is TGTGCCAGCAGCGTAGAGCCCCACACTGAAGCTTTCTTT. Protein: CASSVEPHTEAFF.

The chain employs TRBV28 and TRBJ1-5; 7 bases are shared with TRBD1. J gave up 3 bases and V 5 bases, and 4 bases lay outside the gene matches. The CDR3 covers 14 residues. Germline lookup yields CDR1 MDHEN and CDR2 SYDVKM. The chain's CDR3 is CASSNRGSNQPQHF. CDR3 sequence (DNA): TGTGCCAGCAGTAACAGGGGATCCAATCAGCCCCAGCATTTT.

This clone has a handful of counts. The rearrangement links TRBV9 to TRBJ1-5, with D tentatively TRBD1 (6 bases). CDR3 length equals 14 residues. The V and J ends lost 0 bases and 2 bases respectively, with 6 bases between them. The germline CDR1 and CDR2 sequences are SGDLS and YYNGEE. CDR3 region: CASSVAGGNQPQHF. The CDR3 DNA is TGTGCCAGCAGCGTAGCAGGGGGCAATCAGCCCCAGCATTTT.

J is TRBJ1-4 and V is TRBV6-5; D gene unclear. The CDR3 loop spans 15 amino acids. The germline V gene encodes CDR1 MNHEY and CDR2 SVGAGI. The V gene lost 4 bases and the J gene lost 7 bases, with 16 bases spanning the gap. CDR3 bases: TGTGCCAGCAGTTCCAATCGGGGAGGGATTGAAAAACTGTTTTTT. This encodes CASSSNRGGIEKLFF.

The gene calls are TRBV7-6 and TRBJ2-1; D is possibly TRBD2 (5 bases). The CDR3 sequence is 13 residues long. Trimming cost V 0 bases and J 9 bases, with 9 bases left between them. Germline CDR1 is SGHVS and CDR2 is FNYEAQ. CDR3 DNA sequence: TGTGCCAGCAGCTTAGCGGAGGCGGGTGAGCAGTTCTTC. This sequence encodes CASSLAEAGEQFF.